The sequence of this TCR beta chain was determined in a study of blood T cells in healthy people across ages. PCR was performed a second time for about 7 to 11 cycles using a sample-barcoded 5' primer and a J-beta primer mix. A template-switch adaptor with 12 random nucleotides tagged each cDNA molecule. Each CDR3 protein is one row after TCRdb ran MiXCR on the 5' RACE reads. The table includes fewer than 2,000,000 distinct CDR3 sequences, roughly two fifths detected once. Germline V gene data show CDR1 as ENHRY and CDR2 as SYGVKD. This CDR3 is 16 amino acids long. J lost 4 bases, V lost 2 bases, and 6 bases had no gene match.

The chain combines TRBV10-3 with TRBJ1-4; 8 bases map to TRBD1. This receptor was taken from a human donor in good health. The sequenced sample was blood. The CDR3 coding sequence is TGTGCCATCAGTGAGCCGCCGGGACAGGTTAATGAAAAACTGTTTTTT. This encodes CAISEPPGQVNEKLFF.